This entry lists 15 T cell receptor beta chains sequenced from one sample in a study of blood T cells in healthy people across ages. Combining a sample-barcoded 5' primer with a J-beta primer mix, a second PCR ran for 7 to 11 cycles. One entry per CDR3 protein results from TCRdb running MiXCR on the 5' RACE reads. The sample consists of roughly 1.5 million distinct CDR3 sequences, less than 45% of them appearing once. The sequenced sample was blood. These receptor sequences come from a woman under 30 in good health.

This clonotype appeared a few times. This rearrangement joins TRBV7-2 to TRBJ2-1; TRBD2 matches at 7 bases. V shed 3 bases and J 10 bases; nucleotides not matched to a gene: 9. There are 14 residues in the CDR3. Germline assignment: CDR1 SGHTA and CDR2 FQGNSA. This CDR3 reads CASSLTSPAGEQFF. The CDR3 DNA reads TGTGCCAGCAGCTTGACTAGCCCCGCGGGAGAGCAGTTCTTC.

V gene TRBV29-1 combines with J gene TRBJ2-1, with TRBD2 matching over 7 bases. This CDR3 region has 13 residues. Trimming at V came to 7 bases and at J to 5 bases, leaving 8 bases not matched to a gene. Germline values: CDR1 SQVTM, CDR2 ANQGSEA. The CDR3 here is CSAVWLADNEQFF. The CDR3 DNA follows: TGCAGCGCCGTGTGGCTAGCGGACAATGAGCAGTTCTTC.

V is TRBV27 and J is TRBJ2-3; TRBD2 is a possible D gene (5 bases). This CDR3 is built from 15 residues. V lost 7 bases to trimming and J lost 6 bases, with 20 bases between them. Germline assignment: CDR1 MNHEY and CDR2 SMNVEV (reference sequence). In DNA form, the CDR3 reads TGTGCCAGCAAACGAGCCCGAGGGCTAGCTGATACGCAGTATTTT. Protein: CASKRARGLADTQYF.

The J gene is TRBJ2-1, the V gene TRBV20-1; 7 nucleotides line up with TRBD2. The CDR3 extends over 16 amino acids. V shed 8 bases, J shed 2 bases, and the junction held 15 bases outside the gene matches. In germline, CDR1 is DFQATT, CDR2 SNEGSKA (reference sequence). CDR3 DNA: TGCAGTACTGCAAGCCTAAGCGGGGCTACCTACAATGAGCAGTTCTTC. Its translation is CSTASLSGATYNEQFF.

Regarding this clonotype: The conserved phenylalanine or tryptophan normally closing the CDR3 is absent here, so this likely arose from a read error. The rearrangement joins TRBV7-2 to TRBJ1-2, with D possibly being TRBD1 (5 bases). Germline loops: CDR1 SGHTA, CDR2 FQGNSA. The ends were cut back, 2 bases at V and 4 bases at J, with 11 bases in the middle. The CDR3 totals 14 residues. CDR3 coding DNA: TGTGCCAGCAGCTTACAGGGCCAAGGCTATGGCTACACCATC. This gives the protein CASSLQGQGYGYTI.

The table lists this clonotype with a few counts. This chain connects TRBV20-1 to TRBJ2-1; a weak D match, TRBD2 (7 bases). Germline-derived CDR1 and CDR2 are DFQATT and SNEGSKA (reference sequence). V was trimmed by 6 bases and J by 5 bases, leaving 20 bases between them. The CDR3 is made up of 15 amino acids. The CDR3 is CSAGIRRGAHNEQFF. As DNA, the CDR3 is TGCAGTGCCGGGATTCGACGGGGGGCGCACAATGAGCAGTTCTTC.

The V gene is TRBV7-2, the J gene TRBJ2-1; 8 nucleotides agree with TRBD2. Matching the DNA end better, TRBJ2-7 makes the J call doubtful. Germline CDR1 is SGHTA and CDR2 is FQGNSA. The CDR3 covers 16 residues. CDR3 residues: CASSLGGRRTGNEQYF. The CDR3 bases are TGTGCCAGCAGCTTAGGCGGGAGGAGGACTGGCAATGAGCAGTACTTC.

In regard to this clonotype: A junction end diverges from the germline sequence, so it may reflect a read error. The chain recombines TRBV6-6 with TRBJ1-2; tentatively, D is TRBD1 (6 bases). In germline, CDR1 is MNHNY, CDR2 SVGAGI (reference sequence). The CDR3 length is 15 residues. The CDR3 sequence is CVSRTGQYPNYGYTF. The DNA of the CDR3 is TGTGTCAGCAGAACAGGACAGTACCCCAACTATGGCTACACCTTC.

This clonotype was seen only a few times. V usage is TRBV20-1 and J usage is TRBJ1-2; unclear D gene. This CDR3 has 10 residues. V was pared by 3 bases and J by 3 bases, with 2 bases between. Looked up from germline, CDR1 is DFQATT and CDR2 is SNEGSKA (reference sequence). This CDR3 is CSARDYGYTF. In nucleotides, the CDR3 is TGCAGTGCTAGGGACTATGGCTACACCTTC.

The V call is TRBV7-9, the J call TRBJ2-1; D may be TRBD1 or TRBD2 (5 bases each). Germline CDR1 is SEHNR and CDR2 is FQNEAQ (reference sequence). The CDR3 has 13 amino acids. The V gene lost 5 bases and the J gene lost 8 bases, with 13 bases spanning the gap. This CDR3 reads CASSRMGRDEQFF. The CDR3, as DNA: TGTGCCAGCAGCCGAATGGGACGCGATGAGCAGTTCTTC.

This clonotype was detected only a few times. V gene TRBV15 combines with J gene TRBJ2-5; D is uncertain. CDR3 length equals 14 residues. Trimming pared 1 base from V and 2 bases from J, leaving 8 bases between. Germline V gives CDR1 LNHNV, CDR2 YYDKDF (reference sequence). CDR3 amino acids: CATSRGVFQETQYF. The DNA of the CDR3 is TGTGCCACCAGCAGAGGAGTGTTTCAAGAGACCCAGTACTTC.

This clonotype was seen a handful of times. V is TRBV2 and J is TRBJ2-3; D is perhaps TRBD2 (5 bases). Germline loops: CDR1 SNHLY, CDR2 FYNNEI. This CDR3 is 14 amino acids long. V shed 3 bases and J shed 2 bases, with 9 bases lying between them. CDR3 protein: CASSEGATTDTQYF. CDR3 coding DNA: TGTGCCAGCAGTGAGGGAGCAACCACAGATACGCAGTATTTT.

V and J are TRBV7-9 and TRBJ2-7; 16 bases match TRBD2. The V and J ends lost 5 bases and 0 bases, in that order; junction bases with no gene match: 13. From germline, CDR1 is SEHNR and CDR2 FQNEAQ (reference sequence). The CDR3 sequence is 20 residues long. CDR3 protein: CASSPSTGLAGGWSSYEQYF. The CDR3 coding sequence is TGTGCCAGCAGCCCAAGTACGGGACTAGCGGGAGGGTGGAGCTCCTACGAGCAGTACTTC.

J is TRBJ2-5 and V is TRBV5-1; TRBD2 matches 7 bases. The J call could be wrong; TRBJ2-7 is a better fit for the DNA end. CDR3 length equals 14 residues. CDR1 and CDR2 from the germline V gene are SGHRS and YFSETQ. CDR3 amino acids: CASCHGGSDYEQYF. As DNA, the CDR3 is TGCGCCAGCTGCCATGGCGGGAGTGATTACGAGCAGTACTTC.

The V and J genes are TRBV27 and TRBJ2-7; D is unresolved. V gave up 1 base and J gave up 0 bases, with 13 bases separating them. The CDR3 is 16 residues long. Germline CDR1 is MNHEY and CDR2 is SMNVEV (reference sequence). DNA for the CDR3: TGTGCCAGCAGTTTATTCGGCAGTGCGAGCTCCTACGAGCAGTACTTC. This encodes CASSLFGSASSYEQYF.